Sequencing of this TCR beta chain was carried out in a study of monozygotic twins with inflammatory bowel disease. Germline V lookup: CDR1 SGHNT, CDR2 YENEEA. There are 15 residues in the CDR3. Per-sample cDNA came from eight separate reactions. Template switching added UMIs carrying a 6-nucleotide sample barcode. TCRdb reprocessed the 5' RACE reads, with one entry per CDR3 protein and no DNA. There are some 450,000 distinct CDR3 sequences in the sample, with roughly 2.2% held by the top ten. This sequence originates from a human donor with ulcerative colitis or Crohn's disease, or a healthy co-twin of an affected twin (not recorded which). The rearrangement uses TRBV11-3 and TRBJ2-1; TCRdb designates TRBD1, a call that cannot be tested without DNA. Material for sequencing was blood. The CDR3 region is CASSFTTGGVDEQFF.